This T cell receptor beta chain was recorded in a study of T cells in localized non-small cell lung cancer. The study's findings and limits: Highest T cell clonality was seen in uninvolved adjacent lung, surpassing that measured in tumor. In adjacent lung, a median roughly 60 of the top 100 tumor clones were found. Blood T cell density predicted longer survival; adjacent-lung clonality, shorter.

The V gene end was trimmed by 6 bases and the J gene end by 4 bases; junction bases not matched to a gene: 9. The CDR3 consists of 14 residues. The germline V gene encodes CDR1 MNHEY and CDR2 SVGAGI. This table comes from immunoSEQ multiplex PCR, and its TCRdb copy is limited to in-frame clones, with some not included. The sample consists of tens of thousands of clones, approximately 88% of them appearing once. About this clone: What it recognizes is unknown.

This TCR was sampled from a man aged 35-75 years with stage I squamous cell lung carcinoma. The starting material was peripheral blood, obtained before any cancer treatment. This chain joins TRBV6-5 and TRBJ2-7, with TRBD1 identical over 7 bases. The CDR3, as DNA: TGTGCCAGCAGGAGGGACAGTAGAGGGTACGAGCAGTACTTC. Protein: CASRRDSRGYEQYF.